This T cell receptor beta chain was recovered during a study of cytomegalovirus exposure and HLA in healthy donors. Study results and caveats: There were a few CMV-associated chains whose specificity for CMV antigens was confirmed in vitro.

Germline V gene lookup returns CDR1 SGHAT and CDR2 FQNNGV. The CDR3 is made up of 15 amino acids. V shed 1 base and J shed 8 bases, with 14 bases lying between them. Use of 60 Vbeta and 13 Jbeta primers characterized the PCR. TCRdb keeps only in-frame clones here, not all; method: immunoSEQ multiplex PCR. The sample lists tens of thousands of clones; around 78% were seen once. A note on this clone: What it binds is unknown.

The sequence was collected from a man aged 25 to 40 in good health and CMV-seronegative. The sample comprised PBMCs. The V and J genes are TRBV11-2 and TRBJ1-4; D is undetermined. The CDR3 region is CASSLGSGREEKLFF. The CDR3 coding sequence is TGTGCCAGCAGCTTAGGTAGTGGTCGAGAAGAAAAACTGTTTTTT.